One and the same sample provided the 25 T cell receptor beta chains below, sequenced in a study of T cell repertoires in cytomegalovirus infection. One entry per CDR3 protein, called by TCRdb with MiXCR from the reads. This sample has roughly 180,000 distinct CDR3 sequences; 15% to 20% occur once, and the top ten carry 20% to 25%. The specimen was CD8+ T cells from PBMCs. All receptors derive from a human donor in good health (CMV status not recorded). Some clones in this sample may be carry-over from other donors' samples.

This clonotype has only a few counts. The genes are TRBV4-1 and TRBJ1-1; D may be TRBD1 (6 bases). V was pared by 1 base and J by 3 bases, with 15 bases between. In germline, CDR1 is MGHRA, CDR2 YSYEKL. This CDR3 is built from 16 residues. The DNA of the CDR3 is TGCGCCAGCAGCCAAGGAGGGCGCGGGGGCGACACTGAAGCTTTCTTT. It encodes CASSQGGRGGDTEAFF.

The chain combines TRBV6-2 or TRBV6-3 with TRBJ2-3; D is tentatively TRBD1 or TRBD2 (5 bases each). CDR1 is MNHEY and CDR2 is SVGEGT in the germline V gene. The V end was cut by 0 bases, the J end by 5 bases, with 24 bases between. The CDR3 is made up of 19 amino acids. CDR3 sequence: CASSYSERDTLNQGDTQYF. The CDR3 DNA is TGTGCCAGCAGTTACTCCGAACGGGATACTCTAAATCAGGGAGATACGCAGTATTTT.

V is TRBV6-2 or TRBV6-3 and J is TRBJ1-4; a possible D gene is TRBD1 (5 bases). CDR1 and CDR2 from the germline V gene are MNHEY and SVGEGT. The ends were cut back, 8 bases at V and 7 bases at J, with 23 bases in the middle. The CDR3 loop spans 16 amino acids. CDR3 coding DNA: TGTGCCAGCGATTATTCCCACAGGCCCGTCGGTGAAAAACTGTTTTTT. Translated, it gives CASDYSHRPVGEKLFF.

The chain uses TRBV7-9 and TRBJ1-1; the D gene is possibly TRBD1 (6 bases). The CDR3 covers 14 residues. CDR1 and CDR2 from the germline V gene are SEHNR and FQNEAQ (reference sequence). Between the trimmed V and J ends, which lost 1 base and 5 bases, there was a span of 11 bases. The CDR3 DNA reads TGTGCCAGCAGCTTAGGGGGGCGGGGGACTGAAGCTTTCTTT. Translating it yields CASSLGGRGTEAFF.

The chain carries TRBV12-3 or TRBV12-4 and TRBJ1-2, with D tentatively TRBD1 (6 bases). V lost 3 bases to trimming and J lost 4 bases, with 12 bases between them. The CDR3 runs to 14 residues. CDR3 residues: CASSFWTATYGYTF. The CDR3 DNA sequence: TGTGCCAGCAGTTTTTGGACAGCTACCTATGGCTACACCTTC.

This clonotype has only a few counts. The chain recombines TRBV20-1 with TRBJ2-3; TRBD2 matches at 13 bases. The CDR3 contains 15 residues. CDR1 DFQATT and CDR2 SNEGSKA come from the germline V gene (reference sequence). V trimming: 5 bases; J trimming: 4 bases; junction bases outside the gene matches: 6. CDR3 in DNA: TGCAGTGCTGCTACTAGCGGGGGGGGAGCAGATACGCAGTATTTT. This encodes CSAATSGGGADTQYF.

This clonotype was counted only a few times. This CDR3 is CASSLWTYEQYF. The CDR3 DNA is TGTGCCAGCAGTTTGTGGACCTACGAGCAGTACTTC. The V and J genes are TRBV12-3 or TRBV12-4 and TRBJ2-7; D is undetermined. Trimming pared 3 bases from V and 2 bases from J, leaving 5 bases between. This CDR3 spans 12 amino acids.

This clonotype was detected many times. Written as DNA, the CDR3 is TGTGCCAGCAGCCCCGGGACGTTGAACACTGAAGCTTTCTTT. This translates into CASSPGTLNTEAFF. This chain links TRBV7-8 with TRBJ1-1; possibly TRBD1 for D (5 bases). From germline, CDR1 is SGHVS and CDR2 FQNEAQ. The CDR3 loop spans 14 amino acids. Between the trimmed V and J ends, which lost 5 bases and 0 bases, there was a span of 10 bases.

The rearrangement links TRBV11-1 to TRBJ2-1; tentatively, D is TRBD2 (6 bases). Deletions cut 1 base from V and 2 bases from J, with 12 bases between. This CDR3 spans 16 amino acids. Germline V lookup: CDR1 SGHAT, CDR2 FQDESV (reference sequence). The CDR3 loop reads CASSLVAAGPYNEQFF. The CDR3, as DNA: TGTGCCAGCAGCTTAGTGGCCGCGGGGCCCTACAATGAGCAGTTCTTC.

This clonotype was detected only a few times. This sequence joins TRBV7-9 and TRBJ1-2, with D perhaps matching TRBD1 (5 bases). CDR3 length: 13 residues. Germline V CDR1 and CDR2: SEHNR, FQNEAQ (reference sequence). Between the trimmed V and J ends, which lost 5 bases and 8 bases, there was a span of 15 bases. CDR3 bases: TGTGCCAGCAGCCAGAGTACAGGTCTAGGCTACACCTTC. Translation: CASSQSTGLGYTF.

The rearrangement links TRBV27 to TRBJ1-1; no definite D call. Trimming stripped 3 bases from V and 4 bases from J, with 12 bases between. The CDR3 totals 14 residues. Germline V gene lookup returns CDR1 MNHEY and CDR2 SMNVEV (reference sequence). CDR3 region: CASSFGSLGTEAFF. CDR3 nucleotide sequence: TGTGCCAGCAGTTTTGGATCCCTCGGCACTGAAGCTTTCTTT.

This chain links TRBV7-6 with TRBJ2-1; D may match TRBD1 or TRBD2 (6 bases each). V lost 0 bases to trimming and J lost 12 bases, with 21 bases between them. Germline loops: CDR1 SGHVS, CDR2 FNYEAQ. CDR3 size: 16 residues. The CDR3 DNA is TGTGCCAGCAGCTTAGCGGGGGGACACCGGGAAGAGGGGCAGTTCTTC. This codes for CASSLAGGHREEGQFF.

This rearrangement joins TRBV9 to TRBJ2-3, with D perhaps matching TRBD1 (6 bases). V was cut by 4 bases and J by 0 bases, with 15 bases left in between. Germline CDR1 reads SGDLS; CDR2 reads YYNGEE. CDR3 length: 16 amino acids. The CDR3 coding sequence is TGTGCCAGCAGCCCCACAGGGATATCTAGCACAGATACGCAGTATTTT. It is translated as CASSPTGISSTDTQYF.

The J gene is TRBJ1-1, the V gene TRBV20-1; possible D gene TRBD1, 5 bases. Germline loops: CDR1 DFQATT, CDR2 SNEGSKA (reference sequence). V lost 7 bases to trimming and J lost 5 bases, with 20 bases between them. The CDR3 runs 14 residues. CDR3 bases: TGCAGTGTCCACCCCCTTTGGGGCAGGACTGAAGCTTTCTTT. Its protein product is CSVHPLWGRTEAFF.

This clonotype occurred a few times. The chain has TRBV11-2 and TRBJ2-7; 8 nucleotides agree with TRBD1. Looked up from germline, CDR1 is SGHAT and CDR2 is FQNNGV. J gave up 3 bases and V 5 bases, and 6 bases lay outside the gene matches. The CDR3 is 14 residues long. The CDR3 bases are TGTGCCAGCAGCGTAGGACAGGGCGACTACGAGCAGTACTTC. As protein: CASSVGQGDYEQYF.

This clonotype was recorded many times. The CDR3 loop is CASSRGGTSTDTQYF. The DNA of the CDR3 is TGTGCCAGCAGTCGCGGGGGGACTAGCACAGATACGCAGTATTTT. The V gene is TRBV7-2, the J gene TRBJ2-3, with 8 bases lining up with TRBD2. The CDR3 extends over 15 amino acids. Germline values: CDR1 SGHTA, CDR2 FQGNSA. V was clipped by 6 bases and J by 0 bases; unmatched bases: 5.

This clonotype was found once. The gene calls are TRBV7-6 and TRBJ2-1; perhaps TRBD2 as D (5 bases). With 3 bases removed from V and 4 bases from J, the gap between germline ends came to 19 bases. Per the germline V gene, CDR1 is SGHVS and CDR2 is FNYEAQ. The CDR3 totals 17 residues. CDR3 sequence: CASSLGTGVSRYNEQFF. CDR3 nucleotides: TGTGCCAGCAGCTTGGGAACCGGGGTTAGCCGGTACAATGAGCAGTTCTTC.

This clonotype was found a few times. The chain links TRBV7-9 to TRBJ2-7, with D maybe TRBD1 (6 bases). V shed 1 base and J shed 4 bases, with 8 bases lying between them. Germline values: CDR1 SEHNR, CDR2 FQNEAQ (reference sequence). The CDR3 spans 13 residues. CDR3 sequence: CASSLVGTYEQYF. In DNA form, the CDR3 reads TGTGCCAGCAGCTTAGTAGGGACATACGAGCAGTACTTC.

This clonotype was seen a few times. The chain is built from TRBV2 and TRBJ1-1, with a possible D match to TRBD1 (5 bases). The V gene's germline CDR1 is SNHLY and CDR2 FYNNEI. The CDR3 spans 13 residues. V was trimmed by 3 bases and J by 4 bases, leaving 9 bases between them. CDR3 sequence reads: CASSDGAVTEAFF. CDR3 DNA sequence: TGTGCCAGCAGTGACGGGGCTGTCACTGAAGCTTTCTTT.

In its sample, this clonotype was seen a few times. V and J are TRBV7-2 and TRBJ2-4, with 13 nucleotides matching TRBD2. Germline-derived CDR1 and CDR2 are SGHTA and FQGNSA. The CDR3 consists of 16 residues. The junction had 7 bases not matched to a gene; V was cut back by 5 bases and J by 6 bases. In DNA form, the CDR3 reads TGTGCCAGCAGCCTACTAGCGGGGGGGCCGAGAAACATTCAGTACTTC. It encodes CASSLLAGGPRNIQYF.

In regard to this clonotype: One end of the junction does not line up with germline, which may come from a read error. The chain recombines TRBV7-3 with TRBJ2-7; D possibly corresponds to TRBD2 (5 bases). Germline lookup yields CDR1 SGHTA and CDR2 FQGTGA. The CDR3 is made up of 13 amino acids. CDR3 in DNA: TGTGCCAGCTGCTTAGCGTACTCCTACGAGCAGTACTTC. Its protein product is CASCLAYSYEQYF.

V gene TRBV6-5 combines with J gene TRBJ2-1; D is undetermined. With 2 bases removed from V and 7 bases from J, the gap between germline ends came to 12 bases. Germline CDR1 and CDR2: MNHEY and SVGAGI. The CDR3 spans 14 residues. CDR3 DNA sequence: TGTGCCAGCAGTTACGCCCACGAGAGGAATGAGCAGTTCTTC. It translates to CASSYAHERNEQFF.

J is TRBJ1-5 and V is TRBV4-3; D gene uncertain. Germline CDR1 LGHNA, CDR2 YSLEER. Trimming cost V 0 bases and J 4 bases, with 10 bases left between them. There are 15 residues in the CDR3. CDR3 nucleotides: TGCGCCAGCAGCCAAGATACGGGCCGTAATCAGCCCCAGCATTTT. The encoded protein is CASSQDTGRNQPQHF.

The chain carries TRBV6-2 or TRBV6-3 and TRBJ1-2, with 9 bases lining up with TRBD1. Germline V gene lookup returns CDR1 MNHEY and CDR2 SVGEGT. The CDR3 has 16 residues. After removal of 5 bases from V and 6 bases from J, the junction contained 13 bases not matched to a gene. In nucleotides, the CDR3 is TGTGCCAGCAGTGTGGAGGGGACAGGGAGAAAGGATGGCTACACCTTC. Its protein product is CASSVEGTGRKDGYTF.

In its sample, this clonotype was seen a few times. V and J are TRBV7-2 and TRBJ1-5, with D possibly matching TRBD1 (6 bases). This CDR3 spans 12 amino acids. Germline V gene lookup returns CDR1 SGHTA and CDR2 FQGNSA. Between the trimmed V and J ends, which lost 5 bases and 7 bases, there was a span of 9 bases. The CDR3 DNA reads TGTGCCAGCAGCGCAGGGGACCAGCCCCAGCATTTT. The encoded protein is CASSAGDQPQHF.